This note documents a single TCR beta chain sequence. What it binds is unknown. Sequencing of TCR beta covered CD8+ and CD4+ T cells obtained from blood. This entry comes from a study of CD8 T cells in Susac syndrome. Random hexamers were used to reverse transcribe 0.5 to 1 ug of RNA. An immunoSEQ multiplex PCR generated amplified TCR beta CDR3 products spanning 54 Vbeta and 13 Jbeta. One entry per CDR3 protein results from TCRdb running MiXCR on the immunoSEQ multiplex PCR reads. Counted here are fewer than 200,000 distinct CDR3 sequences, 85% to 95% occurring once; the ten biggest clones make up about 0.16%. Points from the study as a whole: The TCR sequencing and HLA analysis in the study involved a relatively small number of individuals, as the study acknowledged.

Sequencing was performed on CD8+ T cells from PBMCs. This TCR derives from a human donor with multiple sclerosis.

CDR3 bases: TGTGCCAGCAGTTCCCGGGGTGTGGTCACTGAAGCTTTCTTT. It encodes CASSSRGVVTEAFF. The rearrangement links TRBV6-5 to TRBJ1-1; D gene unclear. The V gene's germline CDR1 is MNHEY and CDR2 SVGAGI. There are 14 residues in the CDR3. Trimming stripped 4 bases from V and 4 bases from J, with 13 bases between.